This TCR beta chain was found in a study of neoadjuvant anti-PD-1 for oral cavity cancer. Whole-study context: Most patients had three to four biweekly doses of 3 mg/kg nivolumab before resection. Study results and caveats: Pretreatment Treg/Th17 ratio correlated inversely with post-treatment tumor clonality.

V lost 6 bases, J lost 5 bases, and 22 bases lay in between. The CDR3 is 16 residues long. CDR1 is SNHLY, CDR2 FYNNEI, per germline. No culture or expansion preceded analysis of these blood cells. Assay: immunoSEQ multiplex PCR; the TCRdb copy retains only in-frame clones and omits some. The sample has around 62,000 clones, 70% to 85% seen once. Turning to this clone: No antigen is known for it.

Sequencing used PBMCs, obtained before nivolumab (anti-PD-1) treatment. The chain carries TRBV2 and TRBJ1-2; D call uncertain. This receptor was identified in a person aged 35-79 years with oral cavity squamous cell carcinoma. The CDR3 protein is CASSSLGGPEGYGYTF. The CDR3 bases are TGTGCCAGCAGCTCTTTGGGCGGTCCCGAAGGATATGGCTACACCTTC.